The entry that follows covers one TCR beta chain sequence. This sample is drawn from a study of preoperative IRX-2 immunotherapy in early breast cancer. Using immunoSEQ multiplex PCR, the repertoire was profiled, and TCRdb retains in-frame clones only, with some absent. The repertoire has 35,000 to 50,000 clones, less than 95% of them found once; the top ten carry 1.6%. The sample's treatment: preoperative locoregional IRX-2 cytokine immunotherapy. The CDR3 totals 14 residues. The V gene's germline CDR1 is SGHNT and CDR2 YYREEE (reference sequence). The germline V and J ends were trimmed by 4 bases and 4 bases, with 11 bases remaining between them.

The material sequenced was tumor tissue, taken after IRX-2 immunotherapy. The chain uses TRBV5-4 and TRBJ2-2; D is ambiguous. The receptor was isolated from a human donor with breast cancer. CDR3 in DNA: TGTGCCAGCAGCCCGGCGTGGGGCACCGGGGAGCTGTTTTTT. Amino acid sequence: CASSPAWGTGELFF.